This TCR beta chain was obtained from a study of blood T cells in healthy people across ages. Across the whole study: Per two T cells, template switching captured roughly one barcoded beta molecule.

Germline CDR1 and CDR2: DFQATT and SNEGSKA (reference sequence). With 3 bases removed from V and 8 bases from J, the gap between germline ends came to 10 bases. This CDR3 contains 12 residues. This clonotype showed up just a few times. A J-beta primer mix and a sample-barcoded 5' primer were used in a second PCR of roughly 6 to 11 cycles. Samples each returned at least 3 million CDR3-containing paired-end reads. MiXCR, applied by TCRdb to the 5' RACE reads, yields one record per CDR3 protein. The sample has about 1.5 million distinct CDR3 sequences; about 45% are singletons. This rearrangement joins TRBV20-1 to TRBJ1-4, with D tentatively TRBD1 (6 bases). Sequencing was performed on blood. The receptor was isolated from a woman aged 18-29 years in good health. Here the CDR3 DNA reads TGCAGTGCTAGTCCTACAGGGGAAAAACTGTTTTTT. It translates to CSASPTGEKLFF.